The 3 T cell receptor beta chains reported below all come from one sample, sequenced in a study of post-analysis software for immune sequencing data (dated by TCRdb to the mid-2010s). The library came from PCR. The instrument was an Illumina HiSeq 2500. To reduce PCR and sequencing biases, unique molecular identifiers were incorporated into the TCR beta cDNA libraries. The public reads were quality trimmed at Q25 with fastp and then assembled into clones with MiXCR by TCRdb, keeping productive beta chains. Each record represents a unique CDR3 protein, reported with the most common genes and DNA among its rows. The sample table lists some 690,000 distinct CDR3 sequences, 55% to 60% of them with a count of one. Clones ranked in the top ten supply about 11% of the sample. No antigen has been identified for these receptors. General findings and caveats noted by the study authors: Significantly higher frequencies in patients than in controls were found for roughly five TRBV segments, including TRBV5-6, TRBV5-1 and TRBV20-1.

The sample comprised blood. Source of these receptors: a girl aged 2 to 9 with multiple sclerosis.

This clonotype appeared a few times. The J gene is TRBJ2-7, the V gene TRBV28, with D hard to call. CDR1 and CDR2 from the germline V gene are MDHEN and SYDVKM. V gave up 5 bases and J gave up 3 bases, with 11 bases separating them. This CDR3 has 13 amino acids. The CDR3 spells CASSPPDGYEQYF. DNA for the CDR3: TGTGCCAGCAGTCCACCTGACGGCTACGAGCAGTACTTC.

The chain uses TRBV7-2 and TRBJ1-6; D is undetermined. CDR3 length: 15 residues. V shed 3 bases and J shed 6 bases, with 12 bases lying between them. The germline V gene encodes CDR1 SGHTA and CDR2 FQGNSA. The CDR3 sequence: CASSFQTGPNSPLHF. CDR3 in DNA: TGTGCCAGCAGCTTCCAGACTGGACCTAATTCACCCCTCCACTTT.

V usage is TRBV7-2 and J usage is TRBJ2-1; 11 bases are shared with TRBD1. Germline CDR1 reads SGHTA; CDR2 reads FQGNSA. V gave up 5 bases and J gave up 7 bases; unmatched junction bases: 10. CDR3 length: 16 residues. The CDR3 nucleotides read TGTGCCAGCAGCCCGGACAGGGGGCGCCTGGGGAATGAGCAGTTCTTC. Protein sequence: CASSPDRGRLGNEQFF.